Shown below are 9 T cell receptor beta chains from a single sample sequenced in a study of cytomegalovirus exposure and HLA in healthy donors. Here immunoSEQ multiplex PCR was the method, and the copy in TCRdb shows in-frame clones only, minus some. The data hold some 45,000 clones, with 92% observed a single time. The sample was PBMCs. These TCRs come from a man between 18 and 29 years old in good health and CMV-seronegative.

The rearrangement links TRBV5-1 to TRBJ2-1; TRBD2 matches at 10 bases. The length of the CDR3 is 17 residues. Germline loops: CDR1 SGHRS, CDR2 YFSETQ. The J segment lost 2 bases and the V segment lost 0 bases, leaving 5 bases of the junction unmatched. CDR3 sequence reads: CASSLASSGSAYNEQFF. CDR3 DNA: TGCGCCAGCAGCTTGGCCTCTAGCGGGAGTGCCTACAATGAGCAGTTCTTC.

The rearrangement uses TRBV27 and TRBJ1-5, with a weak D call TRBD1 (5 bases). The CDR3 has 12 residues. The germline gives CDR1 MNHEY, CDR2 SMNVEV (reference sequence). V lost 4 bases and J lost 7, with 8 bases in between. The CDR3 region has the DNA TGTGCCAGCAGTTCCGGGGGGCAGCCCCAGCATTTT. Translated, it gives CASSSGGQPQHF.

This sequence joins TRBV12-5 and TRBJ1-2; 8 bases line up with TRBD1. Germline CDR1 is LGHNT and CDR2 is FRNRAP. CDR3 size: 15 residues. With V trimmed by 2 bases and J by 6 bases, 8 bases remained unmatched. This CDR3 is CASGLPTGVWDGYTF. In nucleotides, the CDR3 is TGTGCTAGTGGTTTGCCGACAGGGGTCTGGGATGGCTACACCTTC.

The chain is built from TRBV7-9 and TRBJ1-2; D possibly corresponds to TRBD1 (5 bases). The CDR3 is 14 amino acids. Germline lookup yields CDR1 SEHNR and CDR2 FQNEAQ (reference sequence). This chain's CDR3 is CAIVPGEANYGYTF. CDR3 bases: TGTGCAATCGTCCCGGGGGAAGCTAACTATGGCTACACCTTC.

V is TRBV6-5 and J is TRBJ2-7, with D possibly TRBD1 on 6 matching bases. This CDR3 region has 15 residues. Germline V gene sequence: CDR1 MNHEY, CDR2 SVGAGI. V was trimmed by 4 bases and J by 3 bases, leaving 16 bases between them. The CDR3 loop reads CASSFTPGQFYEQYF. The CDR3 DNA follows: TGTGCCAGCAGTTTTACGCCGGGACAATTCTACGAGCAGTACTTC.

The V call is TRBV7-9, the J call TRBJ1-3; perhaps TRBD1 as D (6 bases). Germline loops: CDR1 SEHNR, CDR2 FQNEAQ (reference sequence). The CDR3 length is 19 residues. The V and J ends lost 5 bases and 0 bases respectively, with 23 bases between them. CDR3 sequence (DNA): TGTGCCAGCAGCCACGGACAGTCCCCTCCGGGGAACTCTGGAAACACCATATATTTT. Protein product: CASSHGQSPPGNSGNTIYF.

V and J are TRBV5-4 and TRBJ2-5; 12 nucleotides match TRBD2. The CDR3 has 16 residues. CDR1 is SGHNT and CDR2 is YYREEE in the germline V gene (reference sequence). Germline trimming cut 9 bases from V and 1 base from J; bases unmatched to any gene: 10. CDR3 amino acids: CATYGGLAGFQETQYF. The CDR3 DNA reads as TGTGCCACCTATGGGGGACTAGCGGGCTTCCAAGAGACCCAGTACTTC.

V and J are TRBV28 and TRBJ1-5; tentatively, D is TRBD1 (5 bases). V was cut by 6 bases and J by 2 bases, with 14 bases left in between. The CDR3 covers 15 residues. CDR1 and CDR2 from the germline V gene are MDHEN and SYDVKM. The CDR3 spells CASSPQGKGNQPQHF. The CDR3 DNA is TGTGCCAGCAGCCCCCAGGGAAAAGGCAATCAGCCCCAGCATTTT.

J is TRBJ2-2 and V is TRBV6-6; 8 bases align to TRBD1. V was clipped by 6 bases and J by 4 bases; unmatched bases: 4. Germline lookup yields CDR1 MNHNY and CDR2 SVGAGI (reference sequence). CDR3 length: 14 residues. The chain's CDR3 is CASRGTGSTGELFF. The CDR3 nucleotides read TGTGCCAGCAGGGGGACAGGTAGCACCGGGGAGCTGTTTTTT.